The entry that follows covers one T cell receptor (beta chain) sequence. These data originate in a study of blood T cell repertoires in COVID-19. The overall study: There were acute and convalescent COVID-19 samples, and they came from the United States, Italy and Spain.

Recovered status applied to Cohort 3 donors who had two consecutive negative PCRs. It also applied to those with clearance or with symptom resolution. This table comes from immunoSEQ multiplex PCR, and its TCRdb copy is limited to in-frame clones, with some not included. The sample gives tens of thousands of clones, around nine tenths of which show up once; 10% is in the top ten. This sequence originates from a middle-aged woman who had recovered from COVID-19. The sequencing sample was made of PBMCs or T cells enriched from blood (not recorded which).

Here the CDR3 DNA reads TGTGCCAGCAGTGAATTGTACCCCGGCGGTTCACCCCTCCACTTT. It yields the protein CASSELYPGGSPLHF. This sequence joins TRBV2 and TRBJ1-6; no reliable D call. Per germline, CDR1 SNHLY and CDR2 FYNNEI. The CDR3 is made up of 15 amino acids. Between the trimmed V and J ends, which lost 2 bases and 9 bases, there was a span of 14 bases.